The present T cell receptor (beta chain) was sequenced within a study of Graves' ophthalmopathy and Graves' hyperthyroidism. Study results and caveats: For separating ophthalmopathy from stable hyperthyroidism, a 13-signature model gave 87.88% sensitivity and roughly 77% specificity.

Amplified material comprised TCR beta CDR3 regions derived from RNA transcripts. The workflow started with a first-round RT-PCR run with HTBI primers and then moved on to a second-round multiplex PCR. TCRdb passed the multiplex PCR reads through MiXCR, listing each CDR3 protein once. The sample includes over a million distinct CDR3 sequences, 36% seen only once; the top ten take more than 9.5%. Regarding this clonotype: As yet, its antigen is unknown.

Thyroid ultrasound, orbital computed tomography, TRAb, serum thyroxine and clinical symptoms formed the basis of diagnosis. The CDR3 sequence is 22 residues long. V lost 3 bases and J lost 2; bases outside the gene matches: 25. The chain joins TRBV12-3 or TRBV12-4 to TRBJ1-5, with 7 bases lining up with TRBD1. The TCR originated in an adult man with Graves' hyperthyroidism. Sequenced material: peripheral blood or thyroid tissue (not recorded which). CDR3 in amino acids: CASSLGARGQASSRYRNQPQHF. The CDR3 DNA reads TGTGCCAGCAGTTTGGGGGCCAGAGGACAGGCCAGCTCGCGTTATCGCAATCAGCCCCAGCATTTT.